These 26 T cell receptor beta chains originate from one sample sequenced in a study of blood T cell repertoires in COVID-19. Using immunoSEQ multiplex PCR, the repertoire was profiled, and TCRdb retains in-frame clones only, with some absent. The data contain fewer than 250,000 clones, around 83% of them singletons. The sequencing sample was made of peripheral blood. These receptors were obtained from a woman aged 50 to 60 with acute or convalescent COVID-19.

This clone turned up a few times. The chain combines TRBV24-1 with TRBJ2-1; D is possibly TRBD2 (7 bases). CDR3 length: 16 residues. Germline lookup yields CDR1 KGHDR and CDR2 SFDVKD. V was clipped by 5 bases and J by 8 bases, with 21 bases between them. CDR3: CATSAKGRGDGDEQFF. The CDR3 bases are TGTGCCACCAGTGCTAAAGGGAGGGGGGATGGCGATGAGCAGTTCTTC.

The chain links TRBV15 to TRBJ2-7, with 8 bases aligning to TRBD2. CDR3 length equals 15 residues. Germline lookup yields CDR1 LNHNV and CDR2 YYDKDF (reference sequence). With V trimmed by 1 base and J by 5 bases, 7 bases remained unmatched. In DNA form, the CDR3 reads TGTGCCACCAGCAGAGTTCACGCGGGAGGCGACGAGCAGTACTTC. Residues: CATSRVHAGGDEQYF.

The CDR3 loop reads CASSLEGDTQYF. The CDR3 nucleotides are TGCGCCAGCAGCTTGGAGGGGGATACGCAGTATTTT. The V gene is TRBV5-1, the J gene TRBJ2-3; perhaps TRBD1 as D (5 bases). The CDR3 has 12 amino acids. The V end was cut by 0 bases, the J end by 6 bases, with 5 bases between. Germline values: CDR1 SGHRS, CDR2 YFSETQ.

This sequence joins TRBV28 and TRBJ1-4, with TRBD1 identical over 8 bases. This CDR3 region has 16 residues. V was pared by 3 bases and J by 6 bases, with 9 bases of the junction left unmatched. The V gene's germline CDR1 is MDHEN and CDR2 SYDVKM. The CDR3 DNA reads as TGTGCCAGCAGTTTTTCCGGGACAGGCGTTTATGAAAAACTGTTTTTT. This translates into CASSFSGTGVYEKLFF.

The V gene is TRBV2, the J gene TRBJ2-1; TRBD1 matches 7 bases. Germline CDR1 SNHLY, CDR2 FYNNEI. The V and J ends lost 6 bases and 7 bases, in that order; junction bases with no gene match: 6. The CDR3 totals 13 residues. In nucleotides, the CDR3 is TGTGCCAGCAGAGACAGGGTACCAAATGAGCAGTTCTTC. The encoded protein is CASRDRVPNEQFF.

This chain joins TRBV9 and TRBJ1-2, with 8 bases matching TRBD1. Germline CDR1 SGDLS, CDR2 YYNGEE. Unmatched junction bases numbered 10, after V lost 3 bases and J lost 6 bases. CDR3 size: 15 residues. CDR3 amino acids: CASSARGTGVDGYTF. The CDR3, as DNA: TGTGCCAGCAGCGCTCGCGGGACAGGAGTTGATGGCTACACCTTC.

This clone was seen a single time. This chain connects TRBV5-4 to TRBJ2-1; D is possibly TRBD2 (5 bases). There are 13 residues in the CDR3. Germline V gene data show CDR1 as SGHNT and CDR2 as YYREEE (reference sequence). V lost 0 bases and J 6 bases, leaving 7 bases between the germline ends. The CDR3 region is CASSLGESNEQFF. Written as DNA, the CDR3 is TGTGCCAGCAGCTTGGGGGAGAGCAATGAGCAGTTCTTC. Using reference TRBV5-4 and TRBJ2-1 for the parts outside the CDR3, the full variable domain is ETGVTQSPTHLIKTRGQQVTLRCSSQSGHNTVSWYQQALGQGPQFIFQYYREEENGRGNFPPRFSGLQFPNYSSELNVNALELDDSALYLCASSLGESNEQFFGPGTRLTVL.

The chain recombines TRBV2 with TRBJ2-1, with TRBD2 matching over 8 bases. Trimming took 5 bases from V and 4 from J; bases not matched to a gene: 7. CDR3 length equals 15 residues. Germline CDR1 is SNHLY and CDR2 is FYNNEI. The CDR3 spells CASSPEREKYNEQFF. CDR3 DNA: TGTGCCAGCAGTCCCGAGCGGGAGAAGTACAATGAGCAGTTCTTC.

This clone is a singleton in its sample. The V and J genes are TRBV6-5 and TRBJ1-1; D may be TRBD1 (6 bases). Trimming left V 9 bases short and J 2 bases short, with 19 bases between. The CDR3 consists of 15 residues. Germline V CDR1 and CDR2: MNHEY, SVGAGI. CDR3 sequence (DNA): TGTGCCAGTAAGACTTACTCGGGACAAAACACTGAAGCTTTCTTT. Translating gives CASKTYSGQNTEAFF.

The chain uses TRBV7-9 and TRBJ2-3, with D perhaps TRBD1 (6 bases). V dropped 5 bases and J dropped 0 bases, with 12 bases sitting between them. The CDR3 extends over 15 amino acids. The germline V gene has CDR1 SEHNR and CDR2 FQNEAQ (reference sequence). CDR3 protein: CASSHDRSSTDTQYF. DNA of the CDR3: TGTGCCAGCAGCCACGACAGGTCTAGCACAGATACGCAGTATTTT.

The table lists this clone with a count of one. V gene TRBV19 combines with J gene TRBJ1-5; 8 bases match TRBD1. The CDR3 runs 17 residues. Germline V lookup: CDR1 LNHDA, CDR2 SQIVND (reference sequence). Unmatched junction bases numbered 9, after V lost 5 bases and J lost 0 bases. The CDR3 DNA is TGTGCCAGTAGTGGGGGACAGGCTCAATATAGCAATCAGCCCCAGCATTTT. It is translated as CASSGGQAQYSNQPQHF.

The V and J genes are TRBV5-1 and TRBJ2-1; 11 bases agree with TRBD2. CDR3 length equals 17 residues. The ends lost 4 bases at V and 4 bases at J; junction bases unmatched: 10. The germline gives CDR1 SGHRS, CDR2 YFSETQ. This chain's CDR3 is CASSLQPGTSGYNEQFF. In DNA form, the CDR3 reads TGCGCCAGCAGCCTTCAACCCGGGACTAGCGGATACAATGAGCAGTTCTTC.

This sequence joins TRBV5-1 and TRBJ2-1, with a tentative D call TRBD2 (6 bases). The CDR3 loop spans 16 amino acids. Between the trimmed V and J ends, which lost 4 bases and 6 bases, there was a span of 20 bases. CDR1 is SGHRS and CDR2 is YFSETQ in the germline V gene. This chain's CDR3 is CASSLPLAGPSNEQFF. DNA for the CDR3: TGCGCCAGCAGCCTGCCCCTGGCGGGGCCATCCAATGAGCAGTTCTTC.

This chain links TRBV18 with TRBJ2-1; 8 bases are a match to TRBD2. Trimming at V came to 6 bases and at J to 2 bases, leaving 9 bases not matched to a gene. Germline-derived CDR1 and CDR2 are KGHSH and LQKENI. The CDR3 loop spans 16 amino acids. The CDR3 is CASSSGGPPPYNEQFF. The CDR3 nucleotides are TGTGCCAGCTCGTCGGGAGGGCCCCCTCCCTACAATGAGCAGTTCTTC.

J is TRBJ2-7 and V is TRBV5-6; possible D gene TRBD2, 6 bases. Deletions cut 5 bases from V and 3 bases from J, with 18 bases between. The CDR3 is 15 amino acids. In germline, CDR1 is SGHDT, CDR2 YYEEEE. CDR3 DNA sequence: TGTGCCAGCAGTCCCGGGGCTAGCGAATACTACGAGCAGTACTTC. Its translation: CASSPGASEYYEQYF.

This clone was seen a handful of times. CDR3 protein: CATGVGNSNQPQHF. DNA for the CDR3: TGTGCCACCGGGGTCGGGAATAGCAATCAGCCCCAGCATTTT. V gene TRBV24-1 combines with J gene TRBJ1-5; D not resolved. Trimming shortened V by 9 bases and J by 0 bases, and 11 bases separated the two germline ends. Looked up from germline, CDR1 is KGHDR and CDR2 is SFDVKD. The CDR3 contains 14 residues.

Comment on this clone: Other DNA sequences within the sample encode an identical CDR3. The J gene is TRBJ2-7, the V gene TRBV3-1 (or the pseudogene TRBV3-2), with 7 bases matching TRBD2. The trim removed 3 bases at V and 0 bases at J, leaving 2 bases unmatched. The CDR3 extends over 14 amino acids. Per the germline V gene, CDR1 is LGHDT and CDR2 is YNNKEL (reference sequence). The CDR3 nucleotides are TGTGCCAGCAGCCACCTAGCGGACTCCTACGAGCAGTACTTC. The encoded protein is CASSHLADSYEQYF.

The V call is TRBV19, the J call TRBJ2-3; 11 bases map to TRBD2. The CDR3 covers 17 residues. CDR1 LNHDA and CDR2 SQIVND come from the germline V gene (reference sequence). J lost 0 bases, V lost 3 bases, and 5 bases had no gene match. The CDR3 coding sequence is TGTGCCAGTAGTATCACTAGCGGGAGAGCTAGCACAGATACGCAGTATTTT. Its protein is CASSITSGRASTDTQYF.

This clone was counted only a few times. V is TRBV6-5 and J is TRBJ2-1, with TRBD1 matching 7 bases. Germline lookup yields CDR1 MNHEY and CDR2 SVGAGI. The J segment lost 7 bases and the V segment lost 6 bases, leaving 6 bases of the junction unmatched. There are 13 residues in the CDR3. DNA for the CDR3: TGTGCCAGCAGAAGGGACAGCTGGAATGAGCAGTTCTTC. Translation gives CASRRDSWNEQFF.

The rearrangement uses TRBV9 and TRBJ2-3; D perhaps matches TRBD2 (6 bases). Trimming took 4 bases from V and 0 from J, leaving 15 bases between them. Germline V lookup: CDR1 SGDLS, CDR2 YYNGEE. This CDR3 contains 16 residues. The CDR3 reads CASSSGRGGSTDTQYF. CDR3 coding DNA: TGTGCCAGCAGCTCCGGACGGGGAGGAAGCACAGATACGCAGTATTTT.

The chain links TRBV24-1 to TRBJ1-5; tentatively, D is TRBD1 (5 bases). Germline assignment: CDR1 KGHDR and CDR2 SFDVKD. The CDR3 covers 13 residues. Trimming took 5 bases from V and 6 from J, leaving 10 bases between them. CDR3 sequence (DNA): TGTGCCACCAGTGCGGGGGGACCTCAGCCCCAGCATTTT. Translated: CATSAGGPQPQHF.

This CDR3 is CASSEYSLHSNNEQFF. The CDR3, as DNA: TGTGCCAGCAGTGAATATTCTCTCCACTCGAACAATGAGCAGTTCTTC. This chain connects TRBV25-1 to TRBJ2-1; unclear D gene. CDR3 length: 16 amino acids. Trimming pared 0 bases from V and 5 bases from J, leaving 14 bases between. Looked up from germline, CDR1 is MGHDK and CDR2 is SYGVNS.

The chain uses TRBV5-1 and TRBJ2-5, with 7 bases that match TRBD2. V shed 4 bases, J shed 4 bases, and the junction held 19 bases outside the gene matches. The CDR3 loop spans 18 amino acids. Germline V gene lookup returns CDR1 SGHRS and CDR2 YFSETQ. The chain's CDR3 is CASSLNPLLARGPETQYF. CDR3 coding DNA: TGCGCCAGCAGCCTAAACCCATTACTAGCGCGAGGGCCAGAGACCCAGTACTTC.

This clone occurred a few times. The same CDR3 can be traced to other DNA sequences in this sample. The chain links TRBV20-1 to TRBJ2-1, with TRBD2 matching over 9 bases. Per germline, CDR1 DFQATT and CDR2 SNEGSKA (reference sequence). CDR3 length equals 14 residues. The V and J ends lost 3 bases and 3 bases, in that order; junction bases with no gene match: 3. CDR3 DNA: TGCAGTGCTAGTAGCGGGAGAGACTACAATGAGCAGTTCTTC. This translates into CSASSGRDYNEQFF.

This chain uses TRBV6-5 with TRBJ1-1; 7 bases are shared with TRBD1. V lost 2 bases to trimming and J lost 2 bases; unmatched junction nucleotides: 8. The germline V gene has CDR1 MNHEY and CDR2 SVGAGI. The CDR3 runs to 16 residues. Here the CDR3 DNA reads TGTGCCAGCAGTTACACACCGGGACAGTCAAACACTGAAGCTTTCTTT. This gives the protein CASSYTPGQSNTEAFF.

The rearrangement links TRBV5-4 to TRBJ2-7; 9 bases agree with TRBD1. The CDR3 sequence is 16 residues long. V shed 3 bases, J shed 3 bases, and the junction held 10 bases outside the gene matches. Germline loops: CDR1 SGHNT, CDR2 YYREEE (reference sequence). The CDR3 sequence: CASSSVPGQGYYEQYF. CDR3 in DNA: TGTGCCAGCAGCTCAGTACCGGGACAGGGTTACTACGAGCAGTACTTC.